One and the same sample provided the 15 T cell receptor beta chains below, sequenced in a study of CD8 T cells in ankylosing spondylitis. Findings of the study overall: Within ankylosing spondylitis blood, a TCR beta motif made up of under 10 highly homologous variants appeared to be characteristic.

No antigen has been assigned to these receptors. TCRdb fed the 5' RACE reads into MiXCR, producing one record per CDR3 protein. The repertoire consists of hundreds of thousands of distinct CDR3 sequences, with 12% occurring once and the leading ten covering just over 0.5%. Sequences were obtained from blood, either unsorted or a sorted T cell fraction (not recorded which). These receptor sequences come from a male donor with ankylosing spondylitis.

This clonotype appeared a single time. The chain recombines TRBV11-1 with TRBJ2-5, with 7 bases matching TRBD2. The V segment lost 7 bases and the J segment 3 bases; nucleotides outside the gene matches: 14. The CDR3 consists of 16 residues. The V gene's germline CDR1 is SGHAT and CDR2 FQDESV (reference sequence). CDR3 coding DNA: TGTGCCAGCACCCGGCTTCCGGCTAGCGGAAAAGAGACCCAGTACTTC. As protein: CASTRLPASGKETQYF.

This clonotype was seen many times. This chain joins TRBV20-1 and TRBJ2-3; D tentatively reads TRBD1 or TRBD2 (6 bases each). Germline V gene data show CDR1 as DFQATT and CDR2 as SNEGSKA (reference sequence). CDR3 length: 14 residues. V gave up 0 bases and J gave up 7 bases, with 14 bases separating them. For the CDR3, the DNA is TGCAGTGCTAGAGATGAGAGGGGGGCGCATACGCAGTATTTT. Its translation is CSARDERGAHTQYF.

This clonotype was detected only a few times. The rearrangement uses TRBV6-2 or TRBV6-3 and TRBJ2-1, with D perhaps TRBD2 (6 bases). Looked up from germline, CDR1 is MNHEY and CDR2 is SVGEGT. Trimming took 7 bases from V and 6 from J, leaving 16 bases between them. This CDR3 contains 14 residues. CDR3 in amino acids: CASNRDSRINEQFF. The CDR3 nucleotides are TGTGCCAGCAACCGGGACTCTAGAATCAATGAGCAGTTCTTC.

The V gene is TRBV6-5, the J gene TRBJ2-1, with D uncertain. Germline V gene lookup returns CDR1 MNHEY and CDR2 SVGAGI. This CDR3 region has 14 residues. V was shortened by 2 bases and J by 10 bases, with 15 bases between the two germline ends. CDR3 residues: CASSYTRGSEEQFF. DNA for the CDR3: TGTGCCAGCAGTTACACCCGAGGTAGTGAGGAGCAGTTCTTC.

The V gene is TRBV29-1, the J gene TRBJ1-1; D remains unclear. The V end was cut by 6 bases, the J end by 2 bases, with 16 bases between. CDR1 is SQVTM and CDR2 is ANQGSEA in the germline V gene. This CDR3 is 14 amino acids long. The CDR3 region is CSVVFWTANTEAFF. The CDR3 DNA reads TGCAGCGTCGTTTTCTGGACGGCAAACACTGAAGCTTTCTTT.

This clonotype was seen a handful of times. The rearrangement joins TRBV15 to TRBJ2-3; D gene ambiguous. Per germline, CDR1 LNHNV and CDR2 YYDKDF (reference sequence). The length of the CDR3 is 13 residues. V dropped 1 base and J dropped 2 bases, with 4 bases sitting between them. The CDR3 spells CATSRASTDTQYF. The DNA for the CDR3 is TGTGCCACCAGCAGAGCGTCCACAGATACGCAGTATTTT.

This clonotype was seen a handful of times. The chain is built from TRBV20-1 and TRBJ1-2; tentative D call: TRBD1 (5 bases). Trimming stripped 8 bases from V and 5 bases from J, with 15 bases between. CDR1 is DFQATT and CDR2 is SNEGSKA in the germline V gene (reference sequence). CDR3 length: 12 amino acids. For the CDR3, the DNA is TGCAGTCTTTATGGGGGTGGGTATGGCTACACCTTC. Protein: CSLYGGGYGYTF.

This clonotype was observed at least ten times. The chain links TRBV20-1 to TRBJ1-2, with D possibly TRBD1 on 5 matching bases. Trimming took off 3 bases at V and 4 bases at J, with 18 bases between the two ends. Germline CDR1 DFQATT, CDR2 SNEGSKA (reference sequence). CDR3 length: 15 amino acids. The CDR3 loop is CSASPPGHRSYGYTF. As DNA, the CDR3 is TGCAGTGCTAGTCCCCCTGGACATCGATCCTATGGCTACACCTTC.

CDR3 nucleotide sequence: TGTGCCAGCAGCGAGACAGGGACCACTGAAGCTTTCTTT. Its protein product is CASSETGTTEAFF. This chain uses TRBV9 with TRBJ1-1; TRBD1 aligns across 7 bases. The V and J ends lost 3 bases and 4 bases, in that order; junction bases with no gene match: 3. Germline CDR1 SGDLS, CDR2 YYNGEE. The CDR3 is made up of 13 amino acids.

J is TRBJ2-1 and V is TRBV6-1; possible D gene TRBD1, 6 bases. The germline gives CDR1 MNHNS, CDR2 SASEGT. Between the trimmed V and J ends, which lost 2 bases and 2 bases, there was a span of 10 bases. This CDR3 has 15 amino acids. The CDR3 DNA follows: TGTGCCAGCAGTGAACAGGGGCCCACCTACAATGAGCAGTTCTTC. The encoded protein is CASSEQGPTYNEQFF.

The V and J genes are TRBV20-1 and TRBJ2-3, with unresolved D. Germline V lookup: CDR1 DFQATT, CDR2 SNEGSKA (reference sequence). This CDR3 contains 15 residues. V was clipped by 3 bases and J by 3 bases, with 16 bases between them. CDR3 nucleotides: TGCAGTGCTAGCGCCATCGGTTTGTTTACAGATACGCAGTATTTT. Translating it yields CSASAIGLFTDTQYF.

The table lists this clonotype with a count of one. The J gene is TRBJ2-7, the V gene TRBV6-2 or TRBV6-3; D remains ambiguous. CDR1 and CDR2 from the germline V gene are MNHEY and SVGEGT. This CDR3 comprises 12 residues. Trimming removed 7 bases from V and 3 bases from J, with 10 bases in between. CDR3 nucleotide sequence: TGTGCCAGCAAAGCAACTCTCTACGAGCAGTACTTC. Its translation: CASKATLYEQYF.

V gene TRBV3-1 combines with J gene TRBJ2-7, with D perhaps matching TRBD1 (6 bases). This CDR3 has 13 residues. Looked up from germline, CDR1 is LGHDT and CDR2 is YNNKEL (reference sequence). V dropped 8 bases and J dropped 1 base, with 12 bases sitting between them. CDR3 coding DNA: TGTGCCAGCGGATCACAGGGTTCCTACGAGCAGTACTTC. Amino acid sequence: CASGSQGSYEQYF.

In this sample, this clonotype turned up a few times. V and J are TRBV4-2 and TRBJ1-4, with D unclear. The CDR3 consists of 15 residues. CDR1 and CDR2 (germline): LGHNA, YNFKEQ. The ends were cut back, 0 bases at V and 10 bases at J, with 15 bases in the middle. The CDR3 sequence is CASSQEQSSEGKLFF. The CDR3 DNA is TGTGCCAGCAGCCAAGAGCAGTCCTCTGAGGGAAAACTGTTTTTT.

CDR3: CASSSLVGTDGYTF. The CDR3 DNA reads TGCGCCAGCAGCTCACTTGTGGGGACGGATGGCTACACCTTC. The rearrangement links TRBV5-1 to TRBJ1-2, with a tentative D call TRBD1 (5 bases). Germline lookup yields CDR1 SGHRS and CDR2 YFSETQ. V dropped 3 bases and J dropped 6 bases, with 15 bases sitting between them. The CDR3 totals 14 residues.